These 9 T cell receptor beta chains originate from one sample sequenced in a study of regulatory T cells in long-lasting Graves disease. The time point here: persistent/refractory GD, antithyroid drugs over 5 years with positive TRAb. There was RNA extracted from PBMCs, and the TCR library was made from it. With iRepertoire HTBI primers and Arm-PCR of CDR3 regions, TCR beta libraries were built. TCRdb re-called the multiplex PCR reads through MiXCR, storing one row per CDR3 protein. The sample has approximately 440,000 distinct CDR3 sequences, about a quarter seen once. The sample was peripheral blood mononuclear cells (PBMCs), taken when the disease was refractory, from a patient treated with antithyroid drugs. These receptors came from a female donor with Graves disease.

This clonotype showed up just a few times. The V gene is TRBV5-1, the J gene TRBJ2-2; 7 nucleotides match TRBD2. This CDR3 has 15 residues. Germline lookup yields CDR1 SGHRS and CDR2 YFSETQ. The junction had 5 bases not matched to a gene; V was cut back by 2 bases and J by 4 bases. The CDR3: CASSFTRESTGELFF. Written as DNA, the CDR3 is TGCGCCAGCAGCTTTACGCGGGAGAGCACCGGGGAGCTGTTTTTT.

This clonotype was observed many times. The chain couples TRBV6-1 to TRBJ2-4; D is ambiguous. There are 13 residues in the CDR3. With 11 bases removed from V and 6 bases from J, the gap between germline ends came to 17 bases. From germline, CDR1 is MNHNS and CDR2 SASEGT. For the CDR3, the DNA is TGTGCCGCGGCGTCCTCGCTCGGAAACATTCAGTACTTC. This codes for CAAASSLGNIQYF.

This clonotype was counted ten times or more. The chain is built from TRBV24-1 and TRBJ1-2; TRBD1 aligns across 7 bases. Losses at the gene ends were 7 bases for V and 6 bases for J; bases not matched to a gene: 7. The germline gives CDR1 KGHDR, CDR2 SFDVKD. The CDR3 sequence is 13 residues long. The CDR3 here is CATRPAGGDGYTF. DNA for the CDR3: TGTGCCACCAGACCGGCAGGGGGGGATGGCTACACCTTC.

The chain links TRBV19 to TRBJ2-7; D perhaps matches TRBD1 (6 bases). The germline V and J ends were trimmed by 5 bases and 2 bases, with 19 bases remaining between them. The CDR3 runs 16 residues. The germline V gene encodes CDR1 LNHDA and CDR2 SQIVND (reference sequence). As DNA, the CDR3 is TGTGCCAGTAGTGCCGCTCAACAGGGACCAGCCTACGAGCAGTACTTC. Translating it yields CASSAAQQGPAYEQYF. Based on the CDR3 plus reference TRBV19 and TRBJ2-7, the full variable domain is DGGITQSPKYLFRKEGQNVTLSCEQNLNHDAMYWYRQDPGQGLRLIYYSQIVNDFQKGDIAEGYSVSREKKESFPLTVTSAQKNPTAFYLCASSAAQQGPAYEQYFGPGTRLTVT.

The genes are TRBV20-1 and TRBJ2-7, with TRBD2 matching over 8 bases. The V segment lost 3 bases and the J segment 7 bases; nucleotides outside the gene matches: 11. This CDR3 has 14 residues. Germline CDR1 is DFQATT and CDR2 is SNEGSKA (reference sequence). The CDR3 sequence is CSARSRSSGYEQYF. Here the CDR3 DNA reads TGCAGTGCTAGGAGTAGGTCTAGCGGGTATGAGCAGTACTTC.

This clonotype was detected only a few times. V gene TRBV20-1 combines with J gene TRBJ2-1; D may match TRBD1 or TRBD2 (5 bases each). This CDR3 contains 15 residues. CDR1 is DFQATT, CDR2 SNEGSKA, per germline (reference sequence). The V end was cut by 0 bases, the J end by 5 bases, with 14 bases between. CDR3 sequence (DNA): TGCAGTGCTAGAGATGGGGGACGGGCCAACAATGAGCAGTTCTTC. Translation gives CSARDGGRANNEQFF.

This rearrangement joins TRBV10-3 to TRBJ2-2; 9 bases map to TRBD1. The CDR3 is made up of 15 amino acids. J lost 2 bases, V lost 6 bases, and 4 bases had no gene match. Per the germline V gene, CDR1 is ENHRY and CDR2 is SYGVKD. The CDR3: CAIRDRGENTGELFF. In DNA form, the CDR3 reads TGTGCCATCAGGGACAGGGGCGAAAACACCGGGGAGCTGTTTTTT.

V gene TRBV20-1 combines with J gene TRBJ2-7; 7 positions agree with TRBD2. The CDR3 spans 15 residues. Germline lookup yields CDR1 DFQATT and CDR2 SNEGSKA (reference sequence). With V trimmed by 4 bases and J by 7 bases, 16 bases remained unmatched. The CDR3 protein is CSATIKWEGRGEQYF. The CDR3 coding sequence is TGCAGTGCTACCATCAAGTGGGAGGGCCGGGGAGAGCAGTACTTC.

This clonotype was recorded at least ten times. The chain links TRBV24-1 to TRBJ2-6; a possible D gene is TRBD1 (6 bases). The ends were cut back, 5 bases at V and 4 bases at J, with 11 bases in the middle. The CDR3 runs 15 residues. The germline V gene has CDR1 KGHDR and CDR2 SFDVKD. CDR3 sequence reads: CATSVGGGGANVLTF. CDR3 DNA: TGTGCCACCAGTGTTGGGGGCGGGGGGGCCAACGTCCTGACTTTC.